This T cell receptor beta chain was documented in a study of CD8 T cells in ankylosing spondylitis. Broader study findings: Reported data indicate significant enrichment of disease-linked clones within matched ankylosing spondylitis synovial fluid. Earlier reports found some motif variants in synovial fluid and blood in reactive arthritis. Blood of patients with ankylosing spondylitis appeared to be characterized by a TCR beta motif of several highly homologous variants.

There are many counts of this clonotype. Its antigen remains unidentified. TCRdb used MiXCR to reprocess the 5' RACE reads, holding one entry per CDR3 protein. The repertoire holds about 510,000 distinct CDR3 sequences, with roughly 5% as singletons. Sequencing was done on a sample of blood, either unsorted or a sorted T cell fraction (not recorded which). The sequence derives from a male donor with ankylosing spondylitis.

The CDR3 loop reads CSATAATTIYF. The CDR3 DNA reads TGCAGTGCCACCGCAGCAACCACCATATATTTT. The rearrangement uses TRBV20-1 and TRBJ1-3; no definite D call. CDR3 length: 11 amino acids. V was cut by 6 bases and J by 9 bases, with 12 bases left in between. The germline gives CDR1 DFQATT, CDR2 SNEGSKA (reference sequence).